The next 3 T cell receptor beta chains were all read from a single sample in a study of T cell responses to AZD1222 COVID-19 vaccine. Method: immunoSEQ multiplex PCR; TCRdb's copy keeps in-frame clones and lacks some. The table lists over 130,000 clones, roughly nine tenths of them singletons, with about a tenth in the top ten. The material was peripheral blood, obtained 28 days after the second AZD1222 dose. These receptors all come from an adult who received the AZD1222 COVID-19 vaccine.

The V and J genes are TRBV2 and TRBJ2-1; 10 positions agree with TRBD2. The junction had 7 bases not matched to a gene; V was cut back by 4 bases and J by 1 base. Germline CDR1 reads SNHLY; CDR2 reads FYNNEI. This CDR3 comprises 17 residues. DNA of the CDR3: TGTGCCAGCAGTGTTAGCGGGGGGCCCCATTCCTACAATGAGCAGTTCTTC. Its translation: CASSVSGGPHSYNEQFF.

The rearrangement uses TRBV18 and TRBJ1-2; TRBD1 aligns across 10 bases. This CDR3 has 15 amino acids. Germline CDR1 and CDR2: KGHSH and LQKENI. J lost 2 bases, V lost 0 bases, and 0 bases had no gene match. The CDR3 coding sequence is TGTGCCAGCTCACCACCGGGACAGGGGAACTATGGCTACACCTTC. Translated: CASSPPGQGNYGYTF.

The CDR3 DNA reads TGTGCCAGCAGCCCCGAGCGTTTTTTTACCGAGCCCCAGCATTTT. Translated: CASSPERFFTEPQHF. The rearrangement joins TRBV7-8 to TRBJ1-5; D call uncertain. Trimming pared 5 bases from V and 8 bases from J, leaving 19 bases between. Looked up from germline, CDR1 is SGHVS and CDR2 is FQNEAQ. This CDR3 contains 15 residues.